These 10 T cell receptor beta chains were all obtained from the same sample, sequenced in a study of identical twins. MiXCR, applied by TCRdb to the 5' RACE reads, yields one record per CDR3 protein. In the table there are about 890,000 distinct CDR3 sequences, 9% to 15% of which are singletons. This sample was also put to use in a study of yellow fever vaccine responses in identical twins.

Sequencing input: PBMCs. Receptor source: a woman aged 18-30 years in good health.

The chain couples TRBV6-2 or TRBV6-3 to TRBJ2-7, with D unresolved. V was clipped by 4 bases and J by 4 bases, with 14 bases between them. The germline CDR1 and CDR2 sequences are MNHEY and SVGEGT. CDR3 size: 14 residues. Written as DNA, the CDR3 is TGTGCCAGCAGTTCAGCCCTTATTATATACGAGCAGTACGTC. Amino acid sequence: CASSSALIIYEQYV.

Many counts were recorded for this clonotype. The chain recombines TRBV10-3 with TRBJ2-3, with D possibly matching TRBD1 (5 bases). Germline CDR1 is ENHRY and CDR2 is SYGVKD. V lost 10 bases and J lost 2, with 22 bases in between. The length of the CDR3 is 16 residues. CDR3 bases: TGTGCCACATTGCCCCAGGGTGGAACAAACACAGATACGCAGTATTTT. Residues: CATLPQGGTNTDTQYF.

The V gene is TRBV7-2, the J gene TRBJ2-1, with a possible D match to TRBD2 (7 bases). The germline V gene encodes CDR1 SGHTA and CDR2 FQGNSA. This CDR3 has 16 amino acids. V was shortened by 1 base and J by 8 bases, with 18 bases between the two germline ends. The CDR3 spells CASSLEAWGGLYEQFF. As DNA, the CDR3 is TGTGCCAGCAGCTTAGAGGCGTGGGGGGGCCTCTATGAGCAGTTCTTC.

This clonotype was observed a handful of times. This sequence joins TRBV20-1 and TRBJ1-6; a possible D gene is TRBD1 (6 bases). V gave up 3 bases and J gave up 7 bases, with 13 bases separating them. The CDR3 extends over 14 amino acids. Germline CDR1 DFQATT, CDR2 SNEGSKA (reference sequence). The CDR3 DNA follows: TGCAGTGCTAGTAGGGACATAGAGAATTCACCCCTCCACTTT. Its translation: CSASRDIENSPLHF.

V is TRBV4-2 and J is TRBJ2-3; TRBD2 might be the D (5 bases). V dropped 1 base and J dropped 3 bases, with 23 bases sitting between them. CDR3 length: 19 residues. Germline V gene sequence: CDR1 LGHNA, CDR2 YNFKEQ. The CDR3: CASSQGGGSRSDTTDTQYF. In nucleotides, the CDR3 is TGTGCCAGCAGCCAAGGTGGTGGGAGTAGATCGGATACGACAGATACGCAGTATTTT.

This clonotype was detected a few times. The CDR3 sequence: CASSTRGDGEAFF. DNA for the CDR3: TGTGCCAGCAGTACCAGGGGGGACGGTGAAGCTTTCTTT. The chain joins TRBV12-3 or TRBV12-4 to TRBJ1-1; 7 bases are shared with TRBD1. V lost 5 bases to trimming and J lost 7 bases; unmatched junction nucleotides: 7. CDR3 length: 13 residues.

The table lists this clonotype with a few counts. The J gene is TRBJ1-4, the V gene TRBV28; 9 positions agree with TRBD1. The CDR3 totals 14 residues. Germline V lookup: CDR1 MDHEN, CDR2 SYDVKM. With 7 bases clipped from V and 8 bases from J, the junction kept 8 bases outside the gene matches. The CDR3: CASNLSGQGEKLFF. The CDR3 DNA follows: TGTGCCAGCAACCTTTCGGGACAGGGAGAAAAACTGTTTTTT.

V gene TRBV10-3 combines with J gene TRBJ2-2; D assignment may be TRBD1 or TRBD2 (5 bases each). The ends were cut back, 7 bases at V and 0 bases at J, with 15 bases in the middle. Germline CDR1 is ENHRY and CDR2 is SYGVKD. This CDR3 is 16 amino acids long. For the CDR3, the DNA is TGTGCCATCACCATATCCGGGACCACGAACACCGGGGAGCTGTTTTTT. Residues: CAITISGTTNTGELFF.

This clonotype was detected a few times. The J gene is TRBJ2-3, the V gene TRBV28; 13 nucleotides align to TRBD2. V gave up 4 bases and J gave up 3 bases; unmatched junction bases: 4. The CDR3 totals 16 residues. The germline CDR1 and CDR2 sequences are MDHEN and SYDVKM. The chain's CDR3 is CASSWTSGSPTDTQYF. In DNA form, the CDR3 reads TGTGCCAGCAGTTGGACTAGCGGGAGCCCAACAGATACGCAGTATTTT.

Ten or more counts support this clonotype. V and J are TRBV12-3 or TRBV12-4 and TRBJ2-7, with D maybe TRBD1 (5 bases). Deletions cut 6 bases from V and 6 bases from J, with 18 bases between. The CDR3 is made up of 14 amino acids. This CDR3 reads CASREGRDVGEQYF. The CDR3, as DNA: TGTGCCAGCAGGGAAGGCAGGGATGTTGGCGAGCAGTACTTC.